This T cell receptor (beta chain) was retrieved from a study of OX40 agonist ivuxolimab in advanced cancers. The wider study: Patients took ivuxolimab, an agonistic anti-OX40 (CD134) antibody.

Looked up from germline, CDR1 is SNHLY and CDR2 is FYNNEI. The CDR3 consists of 15 residues. Trimming removed 2 bases at V and 8 bases at J, with 18 bases between. The repertoire was sequenced with immunoSEQ multiplex PCR; TCRdb's copy has only in-frame clones and lacks some. The data contain about 69,000 clones, 80% to 95% of them seen just once; the ten biggest clones take up around 0.31%. The material sequenced was CD4+ or CD8+ T cells sorted from blood, taken in a trial of the OX40 agonist ivuxolimab. The receptor comes from an adult with an advanced solid tumor such as melanoma, head and neck, liver or kidney cancer. This chain uses TRBV2 with TRBJ1-2; D is possibly TRBD1 (6 bases). The CDR3 nucleotides read TGTGCCAGCAGTGAACCGACCCGAGGGGGGGCCGGCTACACCTTC. Translated, it gives CASSEPTRGGAGYTF.